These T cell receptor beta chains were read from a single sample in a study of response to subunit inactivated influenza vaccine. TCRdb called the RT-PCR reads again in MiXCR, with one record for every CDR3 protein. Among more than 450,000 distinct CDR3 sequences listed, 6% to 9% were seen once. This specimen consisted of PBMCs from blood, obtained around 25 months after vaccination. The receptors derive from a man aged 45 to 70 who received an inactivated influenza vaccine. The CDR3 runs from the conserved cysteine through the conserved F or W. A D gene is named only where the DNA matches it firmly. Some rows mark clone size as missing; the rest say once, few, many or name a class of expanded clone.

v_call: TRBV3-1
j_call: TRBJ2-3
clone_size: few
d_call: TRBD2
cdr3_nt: TGTGCCAGCAGCCACTCCGGCCTGGTCACCTTTTCCCACAGCGGGGGTACGCAGTATTTT
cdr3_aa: CASSHSGLVTFSHSGGTQYF

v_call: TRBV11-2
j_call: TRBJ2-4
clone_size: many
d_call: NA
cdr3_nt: TGTGCCAGCAGCTTAGATTATGGGCTGGGGAACATTCAGTACTTC
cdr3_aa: CASSLDYGLGNIQYF

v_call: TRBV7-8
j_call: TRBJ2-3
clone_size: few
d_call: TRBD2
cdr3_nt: TGTGCCAGCAGCTCTAATAGCGGGGGGAGGGCGGATACGCAGTATTTT
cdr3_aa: CASSSNSGGRADTQYF

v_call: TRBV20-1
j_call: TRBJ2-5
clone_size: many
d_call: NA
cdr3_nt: TGCAGTGCCTCCTCTGAGACCCAGTACTTC
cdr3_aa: CSASSETQYF

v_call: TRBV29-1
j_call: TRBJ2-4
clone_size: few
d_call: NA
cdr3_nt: TGCAGCGTTGAAGATCGAGGCGGAGGCCAGATTCAGTACTTC
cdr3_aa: CSVEDRGGGQIQYF

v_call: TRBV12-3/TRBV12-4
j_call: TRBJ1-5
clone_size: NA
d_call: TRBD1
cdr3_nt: TGTGCCAGCACCTCCGGGACAGGGGGTCAGCCCCAGCATTTT
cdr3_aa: CASTSGTGGQPQHF

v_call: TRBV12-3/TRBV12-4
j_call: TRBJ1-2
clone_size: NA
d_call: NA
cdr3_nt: TGTGCCAGCAGTTCCAGGACAGCTAACTATGGCTACACCTTC
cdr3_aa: CASSSRTANYGYTF

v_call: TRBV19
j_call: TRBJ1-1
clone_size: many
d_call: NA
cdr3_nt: TGTGCCAGTAGTATAGCATGGAACACTGAAGCTTTCTTT
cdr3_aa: CASSIAWNTEAFF

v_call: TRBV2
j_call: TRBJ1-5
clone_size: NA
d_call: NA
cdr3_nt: TGTGCCAGCAGTGCCAGGGAAGGCAATCAGCCCCAGCATTTT
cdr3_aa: CASSAREGNQPQHF

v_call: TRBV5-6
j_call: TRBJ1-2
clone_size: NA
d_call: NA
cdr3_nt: TGTGCCAGCGGCGCAGGAGCTAACTATGGCTACACCTTC
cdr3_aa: CASGAGANYGYTF

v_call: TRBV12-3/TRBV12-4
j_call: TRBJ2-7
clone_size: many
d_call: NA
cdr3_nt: TGTGCCAGCAGTCAGAGAAGCGGAGCCTACGAGCAGTACTTC
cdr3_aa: CASSQRSGAYEQYF

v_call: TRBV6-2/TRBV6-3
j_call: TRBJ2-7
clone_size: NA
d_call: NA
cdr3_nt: TGTGCCAGCAGTCGGCTAGCCTTGGAGCAGTACTTC
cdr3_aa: CASSRLALEQYF

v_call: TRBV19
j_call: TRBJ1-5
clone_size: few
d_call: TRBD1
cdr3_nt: TGTGCCAGTAGTATGGAGGACAGGGAGACGGCCCAGCATTTT
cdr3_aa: CASSMEDRETAQHF

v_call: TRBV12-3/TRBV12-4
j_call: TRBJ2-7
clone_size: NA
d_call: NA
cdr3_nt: TGTGCCAGCAGTTTAGGGAATGGGTACGAGCAGTACTTC
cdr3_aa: CASSLGNGYEQYF

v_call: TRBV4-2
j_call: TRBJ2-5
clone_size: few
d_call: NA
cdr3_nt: TGTGCCAGCTCCCCTCCTGGGAGCCAAGAGACCCAGTACTTC
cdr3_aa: CASSPPGSQETQYF

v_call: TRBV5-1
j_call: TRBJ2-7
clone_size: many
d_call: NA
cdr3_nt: TGCGCCAGCAGCTTCAACCAATACGAGCAGTACTTC
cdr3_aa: CASSFNQYEQYF

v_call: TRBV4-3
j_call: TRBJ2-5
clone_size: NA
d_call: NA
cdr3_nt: TGCGCCAGCAGCCACAACACCCGGGGGACCCAGTACTTC
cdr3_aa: CASSHNTRGTQYF

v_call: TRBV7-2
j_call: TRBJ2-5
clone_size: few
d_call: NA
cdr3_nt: TGTGCCAGCAGCTTAGGGGACATGGGCGGGCGAGAGACCCAGTACTTC
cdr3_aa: CASSLGDMGGRETQYF

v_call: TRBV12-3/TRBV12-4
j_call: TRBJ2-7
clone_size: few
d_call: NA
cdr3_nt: TGTGCCACCCAGACGGCCGGCGGGGAGCAGTACTTC
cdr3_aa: CATQTAGGEQYF

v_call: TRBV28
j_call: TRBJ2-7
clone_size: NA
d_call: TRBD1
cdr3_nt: TGTGCCAGCAGTTTTCGAAGTGGGTGGGACAGGTTGGGACACGAGCAGTACTTC
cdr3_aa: CASSFRSGWDRLGHEQYF

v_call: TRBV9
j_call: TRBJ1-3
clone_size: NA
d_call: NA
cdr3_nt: TGTGCCAGCAGCGTAGAGCCACAGGAGTGGGGAAACACCATATATTTT
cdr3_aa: CASSVEPQEWGNTIYF

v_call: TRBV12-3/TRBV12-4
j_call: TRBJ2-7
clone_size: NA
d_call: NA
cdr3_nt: TGTGCCAGCAGTCAATTCCGCGGCGACTCCTACGAGCAGTACTTC
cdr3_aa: CASSQFRGDSYEQYF

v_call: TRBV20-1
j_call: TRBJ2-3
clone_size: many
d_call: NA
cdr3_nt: TGCAGTGCCCGAGGCGCGGGCACAGATACGCAGTATTTT
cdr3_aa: CSARGAGTDTQYF

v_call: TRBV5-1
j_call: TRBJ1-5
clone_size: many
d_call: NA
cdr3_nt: TGCGCCAGCAGCCTAGACAGTTATAGCAATCAGCCCCAGCATTTT
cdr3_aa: CASSLDSYSNQPQHF

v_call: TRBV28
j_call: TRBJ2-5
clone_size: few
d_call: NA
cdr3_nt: TGTGCCAGCAGCTGGGGTTGGGAGACCCAGTACTTC
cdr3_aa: CASSWGWETQYF

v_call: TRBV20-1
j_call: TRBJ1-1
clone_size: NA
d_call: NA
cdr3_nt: TGCGGTGCTATTTCATTCTCAGACACTGAAGCTTTCTTT
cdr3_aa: CGAISFSDTEAFF

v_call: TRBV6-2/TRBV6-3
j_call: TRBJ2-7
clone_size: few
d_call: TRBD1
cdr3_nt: TGTGCCAGCAGAACAGGGGGCCCGGGCTCCTACGAGCAGTACTTC
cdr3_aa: CASRTGGPGSYEQYF

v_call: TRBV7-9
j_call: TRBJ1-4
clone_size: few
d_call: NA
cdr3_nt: TGTGCCAGCAGCTTAATGGAGACGGCGGATGAAAAACTGTTTTTT
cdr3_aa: CASSLMETADEKLFF

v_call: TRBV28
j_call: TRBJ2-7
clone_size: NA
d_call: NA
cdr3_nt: TGTGCCAGCAGTCGATCCCCGACATCCTACGAGCAGTACTTC
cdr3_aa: CASSRSPTSYEQYF

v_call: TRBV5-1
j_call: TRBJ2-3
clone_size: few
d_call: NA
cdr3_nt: TGCGCCAGCAGCTTGGTGATGGCTAGCACAGATACGCAGTATTTT
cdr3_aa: CASSLVMASTDTQYF

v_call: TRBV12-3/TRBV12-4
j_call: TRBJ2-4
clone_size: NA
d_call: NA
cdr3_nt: TGTGCCAGCAGTGGAGGCACTATCAGCATTCAGTACTTC
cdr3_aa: CASSGGTISIQYF

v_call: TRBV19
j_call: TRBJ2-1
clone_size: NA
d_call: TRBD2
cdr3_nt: TGTGCCAGTAGTATAGTAGCACTAGCGGGAACCAATGAGCAGTTCTTC
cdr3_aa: CASSIVALAGTNEQFF

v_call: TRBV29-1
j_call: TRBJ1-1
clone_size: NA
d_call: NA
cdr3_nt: TGCAGCGTCAGCACAGGGAACCGAGCTTTCTTT
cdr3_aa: CSVSTGNRAFF

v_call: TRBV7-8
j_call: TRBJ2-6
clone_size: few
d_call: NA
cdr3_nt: TGTGCCAGCAGCCAAGTGAAGGGATTGAATGGGGCCAACGTCCTGACTTTC
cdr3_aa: CASSQVKGLNGANVLTF

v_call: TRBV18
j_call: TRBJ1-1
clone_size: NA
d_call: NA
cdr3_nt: TGTGCCAGCTCCCCTGCGTCGACGAACACTGAAGCTTTCTTT
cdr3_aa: CASSPASTNTEAFF

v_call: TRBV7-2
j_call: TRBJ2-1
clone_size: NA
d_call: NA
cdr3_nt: TGTGCCAGCAGCTTAAGTCACAAAGTTACTAGGAAAAATGAGCAGTTCTTC
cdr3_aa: CASSLSHKVTRKNEQFF

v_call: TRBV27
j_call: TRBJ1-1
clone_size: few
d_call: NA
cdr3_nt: TGTGCCAGTCATACAGGGACTGCCCCAGCTTTCTTT
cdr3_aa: CASHTGTAPAFF

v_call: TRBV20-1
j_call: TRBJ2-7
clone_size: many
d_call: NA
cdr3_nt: TGCAGTGCTAGAGAGGCTACGCGTACCTACGAGCAGTACTTC
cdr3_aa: CSAREATRTYEQYF

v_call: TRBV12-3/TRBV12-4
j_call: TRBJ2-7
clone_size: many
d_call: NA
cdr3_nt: TGTGCCAGCAGTTTAAGACAGACCTACGAGCAGTACTTC
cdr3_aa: CASSLRQTYEQYF